Presented here are 22 T cell receptor beta chains from one specimen sequenced in a study of blood T cell repertoires in COVID-19. Sequencing was performed with immunoSEQ multiplex PCR; in TCRdb, only in-frame clones are kept and a portion is missing. The sample contains some 180,000 clones, 90% of which appear only once. The sequenced sample consisted of peripheral blood. The source is a man aged 45-60 years with acute or convalescent COVID-19.

The chain recombines TRBV7-9 with TRBJ2-1; no firm D call. Deletions cut 1 base from V and 8 bases from J, with 12 bases between. The germline CDR1 and CDR2 sequences are SEHNR and FQNEAQ (reference sequence). The CDR3 sequence is 14 residues long. CDR3 sequence (DNA): TGTGCCAGCAGCTTAGAGGCGGCAGTGGATGAGCAGTTCTTC. Encoded protein: CASSLEAAVDEQFF.

The J gene is TRBJ1-5, the V gene TRBV6-1, with a tentative D call TRBD1 (6 bases). This CDR3 comprises 16 residues. Germline CDR1 is MNHNS and CDR2 is SASEGT. V was clipped by 6 bases and J by 5 bases, with 20 bases between them. The CDR3 spells CASSEKRTAYDQPQHF. Here the CDR3 DNA reads TGTGCCAGCAGCGAAAAGAGGACAGCGTACGATCAGCCCCAGCATTTT.

This clone was seen a single time. V is TRBV18 and J is TRBJ2-7; D is possibly TRBD2 (5 bases). With 7 bases removed from V and 4 bases from J, the gap between germline ends came to 14 bases. Germline V gene data show CDR1 as KGHSH and CDR2 as LQKENI. This CDR3 has 13 amino acids. CDR3 DNA: TGTGCCAGCTTATTAGCCGAGGGTTACGAGCAGTACTTC. Residues: CASLLAEGYEQYF. The full variable domain, with the rest looked up from reference TRBV18 and TRBJ2-7, is NAGVMQNPRHLVRRRGQEARLRCSPMKGHSHVYWYRQLPEEGLKFMVYLQKENIIDESGMPKERFSAEFPKEGPSILRIQQVVRGDSAAYFCASLLAEGYEQYFGPGTRLTVT.

This clone was observed once. The V call is TRBV19, the J call TRBJ2-6; D unresolved. V was trimmed by 9 bases and J by 0 bases, leaving 27 bases between them. The CDR3 consists of 20 residues. CDR1 and CDR2 (germline): LNHDA, SQIVND (reference sequence). CDR3 coding DNA: TGTGCCAGCGCTTGGGTTAGGTGGAGACGCACGGCCTCTGGGGCCAACGTCCTGACTTTC. This gives the protein CASAWVRWRRTASGANVLTF.

The chain joins TRBV7-2 to TRBJ1-1, with 7 bases lining up with TRBD1. Germline CDR1 and CDR2: SGHTA and FQGNSA. This CDR3 region has 14 residues. The V segment lost 2 bases and the J segment 5 bases; nucleotides outside the gene matches: 5. DNA for the CDR3: TGTGCCAGCAGCTTATCAACAGGGGCTACTGAAGCTTTCTTT. Protein product: CASSLSTGATEAFF.

The rearrangement joins TRBV7-9 to TRBJ1-5; D possibly corresponds to TRBD1 (6 bases). The germline V and J ends were trimmed by 6 bases and 1 base, with 10 bases remaining between them. There are 14 residues in the CDR3. The germline V gene has CDR1 SEHNR and CDR2 FQNEAQ (reference sequence). CDR3 DNA: TGTGCCAGCAGTCTCCAGGGGAGCAATCAGCCCCAGCATTTT. Amino acid sequence: CASSLQGSNQPQHF.

The V gene is TRBV19, the J gene TRBJ2-7; 7 bases align to TRBD2. Trimming took 4 bases from V and 6 from J; bases not matched to a gene: 9. This CDR3 contains 14 residues. CDR1 is LNHDA and CDR2 is SQIVND in the germline V gene (reference sequence). The CDR3 bases are TGTGCCAGTAGTACAGCTGGGGAGGGCTTCGAGCAGTACTTC. Encoded protein: CASSTAGEGFEQYF.

In DNA, the CDR3 is TGTGCCAGCAGTGAACAGTGGGATGAGCAGTTCTTC. Its translation: CASSEQWDEQFF. V and J are TRBV7-9 and TRBJ2-1, with D uncertain. This CDR3 contains 12 residues. The germline V gene encodes CDR1 SEHNR and CDR2 FQNEAQ (reference sequence). V was shortened by 6 bases and J by 8 bases, with 11 bases between the two germline ends.

This clone was seen just once. The chain carries TRBV29-1 and TRBJ1-2; 9 bases agree with TRBD1. V lost 4 bases, J lost 7 bases, and 1 base stayed unmatched. Germline V gene data show CDR1 as SQVTM and CDR2 as ANQGSEA. The CDR3 extends over 11 amino acids. The CDR3 region is CSVGDRAGYTF. The CDR3 nucleotides are TGCAGCGTTGGGGACAGGGCTGGCTACACCTTC.

The V and J genes are TRBV27 and TRBJ1-1, with D unresolved. Trimming stripped 2 bases from V and 5 bases from J, with 21 bases between. Germline loops: CDR1 MNHEY, CDR2 SMNVEV (reference sequence). The CDR3 totals 17 residues. The CDR3 spells CASSLTPLVRGSTEAFF. The CDR3, as DNA: TGTGCCAGCAGTTTAACGCCTCTGGTTCGGGGATCGACTGAAGCTTTCTTT.

The chain uses TRBV3-1 (or the pseudogene TRBV3-2) and TRBJ1-6; D remains unclear. V lost 0 bases and J lost 10, with 13 bases in between. This CDR3 contains 15 residues. Germline V gene sequence: CDR1 LGHDT, CDR2 YNNKEL (reference sequence). This CDR3 reads CASSQENWGASPLHF. Written as DNA, the CDR3 is TGTGCCAGCAGCCAAGAAAACTGGGGAGCATCACCCCTCCACTTT.

This chain uses TRBV6-2 or TRBV6-3 with TRBJ2-7, with D possibly TRBD2 on 6 matching bases. The germline gives CDR1 MNHEY, CDR2 SVGEGT. The V end lost 2 bases, the J end lost 2 bases, and 7 bases lay between the germline ends. The CDR3 is 13 amino acids. DNA for the CDR3: TGTGCCAGCAGTTACCCGGGGGCCTACGAGCAGTACGTC. It is translated as CASSYPGAYEQYV.

This sequence joins TRBV28 and TRBJ1-3; 7 nucleotides line up with TRBD1. Trimming took 4 bases from V and 0 from J; bases not matched to a gene: 9. CDR3 length equals 17 residues. The germline gives CDR1 MDHEN, CDR2 SYDVKM. This CDR3 is CASSSPGQRVSGNTIYF. CDR3 coding DNA: TGTGCCAGCAGTTCACCGGGACAGAGGGTCTCTGGAAACACCATATATTTT.

The gene calls are TRBV19 and TRBJ1-5; D remains unclear. V dropped 7 bases and J dropped 3 bases, with 10 bases sitting between them. CDR3 length: 13 residues. Per germline, CDR1 LNHDA and CDR2 SQIVND (reference sequence). CDR3 sequence: CASKDSINQPQHF. The CDR3 bases are TGTGCCAGTAAAGATAGTATCAATCAGCCCCAGCATTTT.

This clone showed up just a few times. The V gene is TRBV30, the J gene TRBJ2-5; TRBD2 matches 8 bases. The CDR3 is 15 amino acids. Germline V gene sequence: CDR1 GTSNPN, CDR2 SVGIG (reference sequence). V shed 3 bases, J shed 1 base, and the junction held 7 bases outside the gene matches. CDR3 in amino acids: CAWSGLSGSQETQYF. As DNA, the CDR3 is TGTGCCTGGAGCGGGTTGAGCGGGAGCCAAGAGACCCAGTACTTC.

The chain recombines TRBV7-6 with TRBJ2-7, with D possibly being TRBD1 (5 bases). V lost 5 bases and J lost 0, with 11 bases in between. The CDR3 spans 14 residues. Germline CDR1 is SGHVS and CDR2 is FNYEAQ. The CDR3 sequence: CASSRDSVSYEQYV. The CDR3 DNA sequence: TGTGCCAGCAGCCGAGACAGTGTCTCCTACGAGCAGTACGTC.

The rearrangement links TRBV7-9 to TRBJ2-3, with 7 bases matching TRBD1. J lost 1 base, V lost 5 bases, and 12 bases had no gene match. Germline CDR1 SEHNR, CDR2 FQNEAQ (reference sequence). CDR3 length equals 17 residues. The CDR3 region has the DNA TGTGCCAGCAGCGCACGACAGGGCCCCGTCGGCACAGATACGCAGTATTTT. It translates to CASSARQGPVGTDTQYF.

The V call is TRBV6-5, the J call TRBJ1-4; 7 bases agree with TRBD1. Germline CDR1 reads MNHEY; CDR2 reads SVGAGI. This CDR3 is 15 amino acids long. J was trimmed by 8 bases and V by 6 bases; bases with no gene match: 12. This chain's CDR3 is CASRGGGNTPEKLFF. CDR3 sequence (DNA): TGTGCCAGCAGAGGAGGGGGCAATACCCCGGAAAAACTGTTTTTT.

V gene TRBV7-2 combines with J gene TRBJ2-5; a weak D match, TRBD2 (7 bases). V was cut by 5 bases and J by 5 bases, with 21 bases left in between. This CDR3 is built from 16 residues. CDR1 is SGHTA, CDR2 FQGNSA, per germline. In DNA, the CDR3 is TGTGCCAGCAGCCTAAGGGCGGCGGGGGCTTGGGAGACCCAGTACTTC. Protein sequence: CASSLRAAGAWETQYF.

The V and J genes are TRBV12-5 and TRBJ2-2; TRBD1 aligns across 10 bases. Germline V gene lookup returns CDR1 LGHNT and CDR2 FRNRAP. Trimming took 2 bases from V and 7 from J; bases not matched to a gene: 13. The CDR3 spans 18 residues. The DNA for the CDR3 is TGTGCTAGTGGTTTGATCGGAGATGGGACAGGGGAGGTCGGGGAGCTGTTTTTT. This encodes CASGLIGDGTGEVGELFF.

CDR3 in amino acids: CATSDFGQGRAGELFF. CDR3 in DNA: TGTGCCACCAGTGATTTCGGACAGGGCCGGGCCGGGGAGCTGTTTTTT. V is TRBV24-1 and J is TRBJ2-2; the match to TRBD1 covers 8 bases. Per the germline V gene, CDR1 is KGHDR and CDR2 is SFDVKD. The CDR3 has 16 amino acids. Trimming at V came to 1 base and at J to 6 bases, leaving 6 bases not matched to a gene.

The chain has TRBV11-2 and TRBJ2-7; 8 bases line up with TRBD2. Losses at the gene ends were 2 bases for V and 2 bases for J; bases not matched to a gene: 5. Germline loops: CDR1 SGHAT, CDR2 FQNNGV. This CDR3 region has 15 residues. The CDR3 DNA is TGTGCCAGCAGCTTAATGCCAGCGGGAGCCTACGAGCAGTACTTC. Translation gives CASSLMPAGAYEQYF.